This T cell receptor (beta chain) was recorded in a study of cytomegalovirus exposure and HLA in healthy donors. Notes on the study in general: Accurate predictions that matched the HLA-A and HLA-B alleles of most subjects were reportedly made from TCR beta sequences. The study designated some 180 TCR beta chains cytomegalovirus-associated. Looking again later, the authors saw that most CMV-associated TCR beta chains seemed HLA-restricted.

With regard to this clone: Its antigen is currently unknown.

The primer mix had 60 Vbeta and 13 Jbeta primers. Profiling relied on immunoSEQ multiplex PCR, and the TCRdb table lists in-frame clones only, not all of them. Of roughly 180,000 clones in the sample, 77% are singletons; the top ten hold around 3.5%. In germline, CDR1 is ENHRY, CDR2 SYGVKD. V was shortened by 6 bases and J by 3 bases, with 20 bases between the two germline ends. The CDR3 is 17 amino acids. The sample comprised PBMCs. The source is an older woman in good health and CMV-seropositive. The rearrangement links TRBV10-3 to TRBJ2-2; D is possibly TRBD2 (6 bases). CDR3 DNA: TGTGCCATCAGGTCCTTAGAGTGGCGGGATCACACCGGGGAGCTGTTTTTT. It is translated as CAIRSLEWRDHTGELFF.